Below are 5 T cell receptor beta chains sequenced from a single sample in a study of T cell responses to AZD1222 COVID-19 vaccine. Only in-frame clones appear in the TCRdb table, and some are missing; sequencing was by immunoSEQ multiplex PCR. The profile shows around 110,000 clones, about 86% of them singletons. Specimen: peripheral blood, collected on day 0 of AZD1222 vaccination. Every receptor here comes from an adult in good health.

This chain connects TRBV7-2 to TRBJ1-1; 9 nucleotides match TRBD1. V dropped 4 bases and J dropped 0; count of bases not matched to a gene: 3. CDR3 length: 15 amino acids. Germline CDR1 is SGHTA and CDR2 is FQGNSA. CDR3 DNA: TGTGCCAGCAGCTCGACAGGGGGTGTGAACACTGAAGCTTTCTTT. It yields the protein CASSSTGGVNTEAFF. The whole variable domain, filled in from reference TRBV7-2 and TRBJ1-1, reads GAGVSQSPSNKVTEKGKDVELRCDPISGHTALYWYRQSLGQGLEFLIYFQGNSAPDKSGLPSDRFSAERTGGSVSTLTIQRTQQEDSAVYLCASSSTGGVNTEAFFGQGTRLTVV.

The genes are TRBV18 and TRBJ2-7, with a possible D match to TRBD1 (6 bases). V was shortened by 2 bases and J by 1 base, with 12 bases between the two germline ends. The CDR3 has 15 residues. CDR1 is KGHSH, CDR2 LQKENI, per germline. CDR3 in amino acids: CASSPSTGRSYEQYF. The CDR3 DNA reads TGTGCCAGCTCACCATCTACAGGGAGATCCTACGAGCAGTACTTC.

The rearrangement links TRBV18 to TRBJ1-1, with D tentatively TRBD1 (5 bases). This CDR3 is 14 amino acids long. Germline lookup yields CDR1 KGHSH and CDR2 LQKENI. V was trimmed by 4 bases and J by 0 bases, leaving 9 bases between them. The CDR3 region has the DNA TGTGCCAGCTCACGAGACAGAATGAACACTGAAGCTTTCTTT. It specifies CASSRDRMNTEAFF.

The chain links TRBV25-1 to TRBJ1-2; D is uncertain. The ends were cut back, 4 bases at V and 7 bases at J, with 22 bases in the middle. In germline, CDR1 is MGHDK, CDR2 SYGVNS. The CDR3 loop spans 16 amino acids. The CDR3 reads CASSVTGWEQVRGYTF. DNA for the CDR3: TGTGCCAGCAGTGTCACGGGATGGGAGCAGGTCCGTGGCTACACCTTC.

The chain links TRBV10-3 to TRBJ2-3, with TRBD2 matching over 14 bases. The CDR3 has 16 residues. J gave up 3 bases and V 3 bases, and 2 bases lay outside the gene matches. Germline-derived CDR1 and CDR2 are ENHRY and SYGVKD. CDR3 sequence: CAISDGTSGRTDTQYF. Written as DNA, the CDR3 is TGTGCCATCAGTGACGGGACTAGCGGGAGAACAGATACGCAGTATTTT.